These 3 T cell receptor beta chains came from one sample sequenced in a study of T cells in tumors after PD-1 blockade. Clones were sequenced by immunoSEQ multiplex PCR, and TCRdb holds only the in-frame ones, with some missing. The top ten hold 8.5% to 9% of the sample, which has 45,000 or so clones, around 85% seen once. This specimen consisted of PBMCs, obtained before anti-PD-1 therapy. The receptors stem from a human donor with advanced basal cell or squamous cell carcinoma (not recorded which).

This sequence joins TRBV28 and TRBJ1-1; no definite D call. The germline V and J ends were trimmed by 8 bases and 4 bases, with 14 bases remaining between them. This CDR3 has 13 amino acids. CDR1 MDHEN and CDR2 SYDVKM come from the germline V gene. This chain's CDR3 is CASSRLRSTEAFF. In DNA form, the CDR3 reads TGTGCCAGCTCTAGGCTAAGGTCCACTGAAGCTTTCTTT.

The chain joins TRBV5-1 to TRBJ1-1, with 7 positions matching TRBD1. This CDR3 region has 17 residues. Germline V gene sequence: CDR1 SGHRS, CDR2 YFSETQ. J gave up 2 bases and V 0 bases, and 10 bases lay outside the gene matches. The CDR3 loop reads CASSLAGLGQSNTEAFF. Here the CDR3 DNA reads TGCGCCAGCAGCTTGGCCGGATTGGGACAGTCTAACACTGAAGCTTTCTTT. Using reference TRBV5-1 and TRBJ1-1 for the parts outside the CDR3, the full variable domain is KAGVTQTPRYLIKTRGQQVTLSCSPISGHRSVSWYQQTPGQGLQFLFEYFSETQRNKGNFPGRFSGRQFSNSRSEMNVSTLELGDSALYLCASSLAGLGQSNTEAFFGQGTRLTVV.

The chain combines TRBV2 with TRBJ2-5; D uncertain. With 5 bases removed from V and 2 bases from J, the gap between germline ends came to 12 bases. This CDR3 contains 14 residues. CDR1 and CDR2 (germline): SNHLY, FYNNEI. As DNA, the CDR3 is TGTGCCAGCAGTCTTGGCTACCCACAAGAGACCCAGTACTTC. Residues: CASSLGYPQETQYF. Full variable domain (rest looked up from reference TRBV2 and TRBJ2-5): EPEVTQTPSHQVTQMGQEVILRCVPISNHLYFYWYRQILGQKVEFLVSFYNNEISEKSEIFDDQFSVERPDGSNFTLKIRSTKLEDSAMYFCASSLGYPQETQYFGPGTRLLVL.